The source of this TCR beta chain is a study of blood T cell repertoires in COVID-19. Generated by immunoSEQ multiplex PCR, the TCRdb table keeps only in-frame clones and is missing some. The sample has about 200,000 clones; more than 70% are singletons. Germline values: CDR1 MGHRA, CDR2 YSYEKL. The germline V and J ends were trimmed by 3 bases and 11 bases, with 16 bases remaining between them. The CDR3 covers 13 residues. This clone was seen only a few times. Sequencing was done on a sample of peripheral blood. The TCR originated in a man over 45 with COVID-19, enrolled during active disease. This sequence joins TRBV4-1 and TRBJ1-1; no clear D gene. CDR3 nucleotide sequence: TGCGCCAGCAGCCAGGATCCAAGACTTGAGGCTTTCTTT. Translated: CASSQDPRLEAFF.